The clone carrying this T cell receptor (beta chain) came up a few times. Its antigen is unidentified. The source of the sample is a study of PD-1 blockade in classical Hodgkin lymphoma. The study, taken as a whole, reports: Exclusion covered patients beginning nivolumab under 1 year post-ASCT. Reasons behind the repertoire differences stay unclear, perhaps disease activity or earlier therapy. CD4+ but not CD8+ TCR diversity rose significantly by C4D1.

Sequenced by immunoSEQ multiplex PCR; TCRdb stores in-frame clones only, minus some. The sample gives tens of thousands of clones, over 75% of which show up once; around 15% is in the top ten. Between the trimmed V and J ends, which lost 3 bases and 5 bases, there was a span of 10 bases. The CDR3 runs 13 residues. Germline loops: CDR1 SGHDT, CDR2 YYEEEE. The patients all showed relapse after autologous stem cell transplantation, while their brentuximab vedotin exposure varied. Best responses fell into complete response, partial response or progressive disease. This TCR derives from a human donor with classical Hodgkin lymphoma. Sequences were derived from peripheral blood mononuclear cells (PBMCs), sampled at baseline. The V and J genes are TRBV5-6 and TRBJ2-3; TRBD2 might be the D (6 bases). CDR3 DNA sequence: TGTGCCAGCAGCTGGGCGGGGTTAGATACGCAGTATTTT. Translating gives CASSWAGLDTQYF.